The 24 T cell receptor beta chains reported below all come from one sample, sequenced in a study of blood T cell repertoires in COVID-19. Generated by immunoSEQ multiplex PCR, the TCRdb table keeps only in-frame clones and is missing some. The sample records about 70,000 clones, under 80% being singletons. Sequencing was performed on peripheral blood. Receptor source: a human donor in a cohort sampled during active COVID-19.

The V and J genes are TRBV19 and TRBJ1-2; TRBD1 is a possible D gene (6 bases). Germline V CDR1 and CDR2: LNHDA, SQIVND (reference sequence). CDR3 length: 13 amino acids. Trimming took 7 bases from V and 5 from J, leaving 14 bases between them. CDR3 protein: CASTPTGRYGYTF. CDR3 DNA: TGTGCCAGTACCCCAACAGGGAGATATGGCTACACCTTC.

The chain joins TRBV18 to TRBJ2-7; 12 positions match TRBD1. Germline CDR1 is KGHSH and CDR2 is LQKENI. V shed 1 base and J 7 bases; nucleotides not matched to a gene: 11. The CDR3 has 17 residues. As DNA, the CDR3 is TGTGCCAGCTCACCACGACAGAGGGGACAGGGGGCCGGGGAGCAGTACTTC. Protein product: CASSPRQRGQGAGEQYF.

The chain carries TRBV28 and TRBJ2-7, with 10 nucleotides matching TRBD2. Germline CDR1 reads MDHEN; CDR2 reads SYDVKM. V dropped 8 bases and J dropped 6; count of bases not matched to a gene: 10. The CDR3 is made up of 14 amino acids. The CDR3 here is CASLTSGSKVEQYF. CDR3 coding DNA: TGTGCCAGCTTGACTAGCGGGTCCAAGGTCGAGCAGTACTTC.

The gene calls are TRBV5-1 and TRBJ2-7, with a possible D match to TRBD1 (7 bases). The CDR3 runs to 14 residues. Germline V gene data show CDR1 as SGHRS and CDR2 as YFSETQ. The V end was cut by 0 bases, the J end by 3 bases, with 10 bases between. CDR3 residues: CASSLGQGGYEQYF. CDR3 nucleotide sequence: TGCGCCAGCAGCTTGGGGCAGGGGGGCTACGAGCAGTACTTC.

The V call is TRBV10-2, the J call TRBJ2-7, with a tentative D call TRBD2 (6 bases). V dropped 6 bases and J dropped 0 bases, with 15 bases sitting between them. The CDR3 contains 15 residues. Germline CDR1 is WSHSY and CDR2 is SAAADI. The chain's CDR3 is CASRTGTFNSYEQYF. The CDR3 DNA follows: TGCGCCAGCAGGACCGGGACTTTCAACTCCTACGAGCAGTACTTC.

The rearrangement joins TRBV28 to TRBJ1-5; 10 bases agree with TRBD1. The junction had 6 bases not matched to a gene; V was cut back by 5 bases and J by 5 bases. Germline CDR1 and CDR2: MDHEN and SYDVKM. The CDR3 is 15 residues long. The chain's CDR3 is CASSPVTGGHQPQHF. CDR3 coding DNA: TGTGCCAGCAGTCCAGTGACAGGGGGCCATCAGCCCCAGCATTTT. The full variable domain, its missing parts supplied by reference TRBV28 and TRBJ1-5, is DVKVTQSSRYLVKRTGEKVFLECVQDMDHENMFWYRQDPGLGLRLIYFSYDVKMKEKGDIPEGYSVSREKKERFSLILESASTNQTSMYLCASSPVTGGHQPQHFGDGTRLSIL.

The chain recombines TRBV18 with TRBJ2-5, with D perhaps TRBD1 (5 bases). V lost 1 base and J 3 bases, leaving 9 bases between the germline ends. Germline CDR1 reads KGHSH; CDR2 reads LQKENI. This CDR3 contains 14 residues. The CDR3 here is CASSPLRGKETQYF. The CDR3 DNA follows: TGTGCCAGCTCACCACTAAGGGGAAAAGAGACCCAGTACTTC.

The V and J genes are TRBV3-1 (or the pseudogene TRBV3-2) and TRBJ1-2, with a weak D call TRBD1 (5 bases). Trimming removed 1 base from V and 7 bases from J, with 10 bases in between. This CDR3 has 13 residues. The germline CDR1 and CDR2 sequences are LGHDT and YNNKEL (reference sequence). CDR3 nucleotides: TGTGCCAGCAGCCAAGGAGCGGGGCTTGGCTACACCTTC. It codes for CASSQGAGLGYTF.

The V call is TRBV12-3 or TRBV12-4, the J call TRBJ1-5; D remains ambiguous. The CDR3 totals 13 residues. V lost 4 bases, J lost 5 bases, and 9 bases lay in between. The CDR3 spells CASSSGIDQPQHF. The CDR3 DNA reads as TGTGCCAGCAGTTCCGGTATTGATCAGCCCCAGCATTTT.

The chain uses TRBV5-1 and TRBJ2-1; D uncertain. Between the trimmed V and J ends, which lost 0 bases and 0 bases, there was a span of 10 bases. This CDR3 is 16 amino acids long. Germline V lookup: CDR1 SGHRS, CDR2 YFSETQ. As DNA, the CDR3 is TGCGCCAGCAGCTTGGCCTTGGCTGACTCCTACAATGAGCAGTTCTTC. It is translated as CASSLALADSYNEQFF.

The rearrangement links TRBV7-2 to TRBJ2-3; the match to TRBD2 covers 16 bases. Losses at the gene ends were 7 bases for V and 4 bases for J; bases not matched to a gene: 11. Germline assignment: CDR1 SGHTA and CDR2 FQGNSA. The CDR3 totals 18 residues. This CDR3 reads CASIEPGLAGGPADTQYF. The CDR3 bases are TGTGCCAGCATTGAACCGGGACTAGCGGGGGGGCCCGCAGATACGCAGTATTTT.

In its sample, this clone was seen many times. V gene TRBV28 combines with J gene TRBJ2-7; 11 nucleotides line up with TRBD1. Trimming removed 6 bases from V and 3 bases from J; junction bases left unmatched: 4. The V gene's germline CDR1 is MDHEN and CDR2 SYDVKM. The CDR3 spans 14 residues. The CDR3 sequence is CASSSGTGGYEQYF. The CDR3, as DNA: TGTGCCAGCAGCTCCGGGACAGGGGGCTACGAGCAGTACTTC. The entire variable domain, with the rest obtained from reference TRBV28 and TRBJ2-7, is as follows: DVKVTQSSRYLVKRTGEKVFLECVQDMDHENMFWYRQDPGLGLRLIYFSYDVKMKEKGDIPEGYSVSREKKERFSLILESASTNQTSMYLCASSSGTGGYEQYFGPGTRLTVT.

The chain has TRBV25-1 and TRBJ1-1, with TRBD1 matching 7 bases. The junction had 9 bases not matched to a gene; V was cut back by 4 bases and J by 1 base. In germline, CDR1 is MGHDK, CDR2 SYGVNS. The CDR3 spans 16 residues. The CDR3: CASSGRDSRWNTEAFF. CDR3 DNA: TGTGCCAGCAGTGGGCGGGACAGTAGATGGAACACTGAAGCTTTCTTT. Full variable domain (missing parts from reference TRBV25-1 and TRBJ1-1): EADIYQTPRYLVIGTGKKITLECSQTMGHDKMYWYQQDPGMELHLIHYSYGVNSTEKGDLSSESTVSRIRTEHFPLTLESARPSHTSQYLCASSGRDSRWNTEAFFGQGTRLTVV.

V gene TRBV3-1 (or the pseudogene TRBV3-2) combines with J gene TRBJ2-7; D might be TRBD2 (6 bases). Per germline, CDR1 LGHDT and CDR2 YNNKEL (reference sequence). Deletions cut 1 base from V and 2 bases from J, with 15 bases between. This CDR3 region has 16 residues. CDR3 region: CASSQGAGGAAYEQYF. The CDR3 nucleotides are TGTGCCAGCAGCCAAGGGGCAGGAGGGGCAGCCTACGAGCAGTACTTC.

This chain links TRBV19 with TRBJ1-5, with a tentative D call TRBD1 (5 bases). Trimming took off 5 bases at V and 3 bases at J, with 14 bases between the two ends. The germline V gene has CDR1 LNHDA and CDR2 SQIVND (reference sequence). CDR3 length: 15 residues. CDR3: CASSPGGGYNQPQHF. CDR3 nucleotide sequence: TGTGCCAGTAGTCCTGGCGGGGGGTACAATCAGCCCCAGCATTTT.

This clone occurred many times. The V and J genes are TRBV7-6 and TRBJ1-3, with D perhaps TRBD1 (6 bases). V was cut by 1 base and J by 4 bases, with 11 bases left in between. Germline V CDR1 and CDR2: SGHVS, FNYEAQ. This CDR3 is built from 15 residues. CDR3 loop: CASSLGQGRGNTIYF. CDR3 bases: TGTGCCAGCAGCTTAGGGCAGGGGCGAGGAAACACCATATATTTT.

The chain couples TRBV12-3 or TRBV12-4 to TRBJ1-1, with D unclear. CDR3 length equals 11 residues. The V end lost 2 bases, the J end lost 7 bases, and 5 bases lay between the germline ends. The CDR3 nucleotides read TGTGCCAGCAGTTTACGGGATGAAGCTTTCTTT. Residues: CASSLRDEAFF.

The chain links TRBV4-1 to TRBJ1-2; 8 positions agree with TRBD1. The CDR3 sequence is 17 residues long. Germline V gene data show CDR1 as MGHRA and CDR2 as YSYEKL. V shed 7 bases and J 4 bases; nucleotides not matched to a gene: 17. CDR3 DNA sequence: TGCGCCAGCACCCACCATATCGGTGGACAGGGAGGCTATGGCTACACCTTC. Protein: CASTHHIGGQGGYGYTF.

DNA of the CDR3: TGTGCCTGGAGCGGGGGAGAGCCGAATGAAAAACTGTTTTTT. It yields the protein CAWSGGEPNEKLFF. The chain links TRBV30 to TRBJ1-4; TRBD1 might be the D (5 bases). This CDR3 has 14 residues. CDR1 is GTSNPN, CDR2 SVGIG, per germline (reference sequence). The V and J ends lost 3 bases and 5 bases respectively, with 13 bases between them. The full variable domain, completed using reference TRBV30 and TRBJ1-4, is SQTIHQWPATLVQPVGSPLSLECTVEGTSNPNLYWYRQAAGRGLQLLFYSVGIGQISSEVPQNLSASRPQDRQFILSSKKLLLSDSGFYLCAWSGGEPNEKLFFGSGTQLSVL.

The chain has TRBV5-8 and TRBJ2-1; 8 nucleotides agree with TRBD2. V shed 4 bases and J 3 bases; nucleotides not matched to a gene: 6. The CDR3 contains 15 residues. Germline CDR1 reads SGHTS; CDR2 reads YDEGEE. The CDR3 coding sequence is TGTGCCAGCAGCCTCCGGGGGGGCAACTACAATGAGCAGTTCTTC. As protein: CASSLRGGNYNEQFF.

This clone was recorded only once. This sequence joins TRBV7-2 and TRBJ2-7; D might be TRBD2 (5 bases). The V gene's germline CDR1 is SGHTA and CDR2 FQGNSA. Between the trimmed V and J ends, which lost 2 bases and 0 bases, there was a span of 14 bases. There are 16 residues in the CDR3. As DNA, the CDR3 is TGTGCCAGCAGCTTAACCCTAGCTCAGAGCTCCTACGAGCAGTACTTC. Translated: CASSLTLAQSSYEQYF.

V gene TRBV5-4 combines with J gene TRBJ1-2; 8 bases agree with TRBD1. Germline V gene sequence: CDR1 SGHNT, CDR2 YYREEE (reference sequence). V shed 4 bases, J shed 4 bases, and the junction held 9 bases outside the gene matches. The CDR3 totals 15 residues. CDR3 residues: CASSDRGKGFYGYTF. In DNA form, the CDR3 reads TGTGCCAGCAGCGACAGGGGAAAAGGCTTCTATGGCTACACCTTC.

The gene calls are TRBV6-5 and TRBJ1-1; 7 positions match TRBD1. Germline lookup yields CDR1 MNHEY and CDR2 SVGAGI. V lost 0 bases to trimming and J lost 4 bases; unmatched junction nucleotides: 5. The CDR3 has 15 residues. The CDR3 coding sequence is TGTGCCAGCAGTTACTCGGCCAAGGGGGCCACTGAAGCTTTCTTT. Its protein product is CASSYSAKGATEAFF.

Comments on this clone: The junction differs from germline at one of its ends, possibly a read error. The chain has TRBV28 and TRBJ2-1; TRBD2 is a possible D gene (6 bases). Looked up from germline, CDR1 is MDHEN and CDR2 is SYDVKM. The CDR3 totals 12 residues. This chain's CDR3 is CASSLLSGGPVF. The CDR3 coding sequence is TGTGCCAGCAGTTTACTTTCCGGGGGACCAGTCTTC.